Reported below is one TCR beta chain. Its antigen specificity is not known. There are no base qualities to consult, and no much larger clone falls within one base. This sample is part of a study of T cells in localized non-small cell lung cancer (dated by TCRdb to about 2020). Study-level background: The study examined T cell repertoires in under 300 patients with early-stage NSCLC and compared tumors with uninvolved tumor-adjacent lungs. A mean age of roughly 64 years was recorded for the NSCLC patients, of whom more than 120 were male and some 100 were female. The cohort was made up of around 220 treatment-naive NSCLC patients whose localized lung tumors had been resected.

The study at large found these results: Multi-region tumor sequencing was not performed, so intratumor heterogeneity could not be excluded. Uninvolved tumor-adjacent lung showed the highest T cell clonality, higher than tumor, which suggests more focused antigenic responses in the uninvolved tumor-adjacent lung. Longer overall survival was associated with higher blood T cell density, whereas shorter survival was associated with higher adjacent-lung clonality. Because the study design was exploratory, TCR variables were selected using unadjusted p-values without false-discovery rate correction. A median of about 55 of the top 100 tumor clones were detected in paired uninvolved adjacent lung, and 28 of these tumor clones were also found among the top 100 clones of the paired uninvolved adjacent lung.

TCR beta CDR3 regions were sequenced from DNA using the immunoSEQ Assay. In the authors' own workflow: T cell density was computed as TCR beta template counts normalized to usable DNA estimated by amplifying housekeeping genes. Richness was estimated with the preseqR package, extrapolating to 400,000 templates for PBMC samples and 120,000 templates for tissue samples. Clonality was defined as one minus Pielou's evenness. Tissue-enriched TCRs were identified through differential abundance testing performed on productive amino-acid clonotypes, with a minimum total count of 5 and an alpha of 0.1. The Jaccard Index and the Morisita Overlap Index were used to measure how much the repertoires overlapped between compartments. GLIPH grouped TCR beta CDR3s together with public tetramer-defined viral CDR3s, and a viral motif had to include at least three viral sequences and also show V-gene enrichment. This immuneACCESS table, as held by TCRdb, lists in-frame sequences with V and J called but not all clones. Of the missing ones, under half trace to an unresolved V gene in checked studies; the others have no known cause. V and J calls and clone size are those listed in that table; D and trimming were worked out from the DNA. The sample table contains hundreds of clones; only one count was recorded for around 21% of them. The top ten hold 15% to 20% of the sample.

Uninvolved adjacent lung was sampled at least 2 cm away from the tumor margin, and two independent pathologists confirmed that the tissue had no atypia. At diagnosis, peripheral blood, uninvolved tumor-adjacent lung and tumor were collected and were preserved as a mix of fresh-frozen and FFPE material. Inclusive of the bounding cysteine and phenylalanine, the CDR3 is 12 residues long. The sequence is cut down to CDR3 DNA, 36 bases in frame from base 1. According to the germline V gene, CDR1 reads SQVTM and CDR2 reads ANQGSEA. V is trimmed back by 7 bases and J by 3 bases, and the junction contains 2 bases that no gene match accounts for.

The chain employs TRBV29-1 and TRBJ2-7, and TRBD1 matches 11 of the central bases. Sequenced material: normal lung tissue next to the tumor, taken before any cancer treatment. The sequence derives from a man between 40 and 75 years old with stage III lung adenocarcinoma. CDR3 sequence: CSGGTGGYEQYF. The DNA sequence reads TGCAGCGGGGGGACAGGGGGCTACGAGCAGTACTTC.